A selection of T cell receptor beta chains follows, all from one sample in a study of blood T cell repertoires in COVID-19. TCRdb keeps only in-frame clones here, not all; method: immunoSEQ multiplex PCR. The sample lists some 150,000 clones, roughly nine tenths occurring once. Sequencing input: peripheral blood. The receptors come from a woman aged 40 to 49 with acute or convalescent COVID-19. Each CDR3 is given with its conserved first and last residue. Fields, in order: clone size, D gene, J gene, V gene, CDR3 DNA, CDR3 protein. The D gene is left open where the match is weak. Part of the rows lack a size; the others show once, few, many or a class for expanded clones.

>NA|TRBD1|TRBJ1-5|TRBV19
TGTGCCAGTAGTAATCACCGGCAGGGGGTCAATCAGCCCCAGCATTTT
CASSNHRQGVNQPQHF
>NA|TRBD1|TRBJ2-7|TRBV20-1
TGCAGTGCTAGTACGGGACAGGGAAATGTCGAGCAGTACTTC
CSASTGQGNVEQYF
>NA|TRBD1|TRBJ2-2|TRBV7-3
TGTGCCAGCAGTTTAACAGGGGGCTCAAACACCGGGGAGCTGTTTTTT
CASSLTGGSNTGELFF
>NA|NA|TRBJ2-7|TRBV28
TGTGCCAGCAGTTTATTGCGGACTTACACCTACGAGCAGTACTTC
CASSLLRTYTYEQYF
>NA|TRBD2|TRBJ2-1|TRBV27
TGTGCCAGCAGCTTTAGCGGGAGCTGGAACAATGAGCAGTTCTTC
CASSFSGSWNNEQFF
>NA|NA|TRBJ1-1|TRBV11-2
TGTGCCAGCAGCTTTTTACAGGTAGCTAACACTGAAGCTTTCTTT
CASSFLQVANTEAFF
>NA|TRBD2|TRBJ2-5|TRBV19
TGTGCCAGTAGTAAAGGACTAGCGGGTATCCCAGAAGAGACCCAGTACTTC
CASSKGLAGIPEETQYF
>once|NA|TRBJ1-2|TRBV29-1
TGCAGCGTTGGGACAGCTAACTATGGCTACACCTTC
CSVGTANYGYTF
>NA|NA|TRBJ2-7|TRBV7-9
TGTGCCAGCAGCTTATATTTCCAGGATGACGAGCAGTACTTC
CASSLYFQDDEQYF
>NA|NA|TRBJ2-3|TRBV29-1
TGCAGCGTTGGGGCGGGTAGCGTTACAGATACGCAGTATTTT
CSVGAGSVTDTQYF
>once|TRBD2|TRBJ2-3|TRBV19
TGTGCCAGTAAGTCGCGGGGGGCCTCCGGAGATACGCAGTATTTT
CASKSRGASGDTQYF
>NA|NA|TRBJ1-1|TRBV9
TGTGCCAGCAGCGTAGTGGGAGGGAGCACTGAAGCTTTCTTT
CASSVVGGSTEAFF
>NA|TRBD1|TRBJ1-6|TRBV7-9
TGTGCCAGCAGCTCCAGACCGCTACGAACAGGGGGTAATTCACCCCTCCACTTT
CASSSRPLRTGGNSPLHF
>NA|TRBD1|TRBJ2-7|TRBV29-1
TGCAGCGTTGGGGTGACAGGGGCCCACGAGCAGTACTTC
CSVGVTGAHEQYF
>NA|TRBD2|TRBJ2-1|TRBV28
TGTGCCAGCAGTCGGACTAGCGGCTTCTACAATGAGCAGTTCTTC
CASSRTSGFYNEQFF
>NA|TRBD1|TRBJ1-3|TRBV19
TGTGCCAGTAGTAGGGACAGGGTATCGGCTGGAAACACCATATATTTT
CASSRDRVSAGNTIYF
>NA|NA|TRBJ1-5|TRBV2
TGTGCCAGCACGGGGACTGAGATAGATCAGCCCCAGCATTTT
CASTGTEIDQPQHF
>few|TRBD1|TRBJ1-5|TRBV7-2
TGTGCCAGCAGCTTAAGGACAGGGGGCGGCAATCAGCCCCAGCATTTT
CASSLRTGGGNQPQHF
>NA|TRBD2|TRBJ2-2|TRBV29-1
TGCAGCGCGAGTACTAGCGGGATGAACACCGGGGAGCTGTTTTTT
CSASTSGMNTGELFF
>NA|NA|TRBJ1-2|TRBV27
TGTGCCAGCAGTTTAGACGGGAACTATGGCTACACCTTC
CASSLDGNYGYTF
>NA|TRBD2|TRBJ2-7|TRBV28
TGTGCCACTCGAACAGCGGGAGGGCACTACGAGCAGTACTTC
CATRTAGGHYEQYF
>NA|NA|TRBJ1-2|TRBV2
TGTGCCAGCCAGGATGCCTCTTATGGCTACACCTTC
CASQDASYGYTF
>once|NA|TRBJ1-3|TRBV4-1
TGCGCCAGCAGCTCCCCGGGGGTCTCTGGAAACACCATATATTTT
CASSSPGVSGNTIYF
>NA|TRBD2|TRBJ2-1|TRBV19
TGTGCCAGTAGGCGGGCGGGAGGGTTCGGAATATACAATGAGCAGTTCTTC
CASRRAGGFGIYNEQFF
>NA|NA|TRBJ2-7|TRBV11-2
TGTGCCAGCTCTAGGCAGGGTGGGTTCGAGCAGTACTTC
CASSRQGGFEQYF
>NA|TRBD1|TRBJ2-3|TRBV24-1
TGTGCCACCAGTGATTCCCCACCGTTGACAGGGGGCCCAACAGATACGCAGTATTTT
CATSDSPPLTGGPTDTQYF
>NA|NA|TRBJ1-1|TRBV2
TGTGCCAGCAGCCCCATAGAGGGCACTGAAGCTTTCTTT
CASSPIEGTEAFF
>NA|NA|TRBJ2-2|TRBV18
TGTGCCAGCTCGACAGGCAGGACCGGGGAGCTGTTTTTT
CASSTGRTGELFF
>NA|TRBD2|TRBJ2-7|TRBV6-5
TGTGCCAGCAGTTACGGGACTAGCGGGCTCTCCGAGCAGTACTTC
CASSYGTSGLSEQYF
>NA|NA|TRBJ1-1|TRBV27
TGTGCCAGCACCGCCCTGGGGGGTACTACCGCTGAAGCTTTCTTT
CASTALGGTTAEAFF
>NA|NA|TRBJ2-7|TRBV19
TGTGCCAGTAGTGGAAGGGACAACTCCTACGAGCAGTACTTC
CASSGRDNSYEQYF
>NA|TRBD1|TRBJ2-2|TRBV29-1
TGCAGCGCGGGACAGGGGACCGGGGAGCTGTTTTTT
CSAGQGTGELFF
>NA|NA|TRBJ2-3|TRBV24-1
TGTGCCACCCAAGAGCGGTCAGATACGCAGTATTTT
CATQERSDTQYF
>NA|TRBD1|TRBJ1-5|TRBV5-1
TGCGCCAGCAGCCCTGATGGACAGGTCAATCAGCCCCAGCATTTT
CASSPDGQVNQPQHF
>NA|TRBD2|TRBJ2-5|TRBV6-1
TGTGCCAGCAGTGAAGACGGGAGGGGGTTCACTAGCGGGAGCGGAGAGACCCAGTACTTC
CASSEDGRGFTSGSGETQYF
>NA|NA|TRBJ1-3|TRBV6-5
TGTGCCAGCACCTTAGGTTCGGGGTCTGGAAACACCATATATTTT
CASTLGSGSGNTIYF
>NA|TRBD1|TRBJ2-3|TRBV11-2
TGTGCCAGCACCACAGGGACAGCCCCCAGCACAGATACGCAGTATTTT
CASTTGTAPSTDTQYF
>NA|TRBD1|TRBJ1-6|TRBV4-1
TGCGCCAGCAGCCACCCGCAGGGGGCGCGATCACCCCTCCACTTT
CASSHPQGARSPLHF
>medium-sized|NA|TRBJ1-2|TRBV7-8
TGTGCCAGCAGCTTAGCGCCGTCAGGACTGGGCTATGGCTACACCTTC
CASSLAPSGLGYGYTF
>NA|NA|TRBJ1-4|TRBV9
TGTGCCAGCAGCCTGGGGGCATCAACTAATGAAAAACTGTTTTTT
CASSLGASTNEKLFF
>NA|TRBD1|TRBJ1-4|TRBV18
TGTGCCAGCTCACCCCAAGGACAGGGGGCGGGAGAAAAACTGTTTTTT
CASSPQGQGAGEKLFF
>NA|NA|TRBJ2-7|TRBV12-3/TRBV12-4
TGTGCCAGCAGCCGAAACAGGGTTGGCGAGCAGTACTTC
CASSRNRVGEQYF
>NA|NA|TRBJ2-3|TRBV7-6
TGTGCCAGCAATTTGCAGGGGACAGATACGCAGTATTTT
CASNLQGTDTQYF
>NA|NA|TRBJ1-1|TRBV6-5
TGTGCCAGCAGTTACGAGAGGAGCACTGAAGCTTTCTTT
CASSYERSTEAFF
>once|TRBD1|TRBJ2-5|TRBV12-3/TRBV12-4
TGTGCCAGCAGGGTGGGACAGGGAGAGACCCAGTACTTC
CASRVGQGETQYF
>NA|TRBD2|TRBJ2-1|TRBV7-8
TGTGCCAGCAGCGTACTAGCGGCCATCTTCGATGAGCAGTTCTTC
CASSVLAAIFDEQFF
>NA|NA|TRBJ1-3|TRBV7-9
TGTGCCAGCAGCCTCCGTGGGGCCTCTGGAAACACCATATATTTT
CASSLRGASGNTIYF
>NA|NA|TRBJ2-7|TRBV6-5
TGTGCCACCCGCCAGGGGAACTCCTACGAGCAGTACTTC
CATRQGNSYEQYF
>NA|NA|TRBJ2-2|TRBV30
TGTGCCTCCTCTTCGGTGAACACCGGGGAGCTGTTTTTT
CASSSVNTGELFF
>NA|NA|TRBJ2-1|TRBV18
TGTGCCAGCTCACCCGTCAGGGTCAATGAGCAGTTCTTC
CASSPVRVNEQFF
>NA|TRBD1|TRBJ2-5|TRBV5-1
TGCGCCAGCAGCTTGGTCGGGACAGGTTCTGGGGAGACCCAGTACTTC
CASSLVGTGSGETQYF
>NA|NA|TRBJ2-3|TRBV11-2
TGTGCCAGCAGCCCAATTAGGGGGAAAACAGATACGCAGTATTTT
CASSPIRGKTDTQYF
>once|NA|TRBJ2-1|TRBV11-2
TGTGCCAGCAGTTCTGGACTATCGAATGAGCAGTTCTTC
CASSSGLSNEQFF
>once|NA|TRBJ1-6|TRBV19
TGTGCCAGTAGTATTCTGGGGAGCTCCTATAATTCACCCCTCCACTTT
CASSILGSSYNSPLHF
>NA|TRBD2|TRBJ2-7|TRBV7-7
TGTGCCAGCAGCCCGGCGGGAGGGGGGACCCAGAGCGAGCAGTACTTC
CASSPAGGGTQSEQYF